The rows below give T cell receptor beta chains drawn from one sample of a study of cytomegalovirus exposure and HLA in healthy donors. The method was immunoSEQ multiplex PCR; TCRdb's version includes in-frame clones alone and lacks a portion of them. Altogether roughly 200,000 clones are present, about 12% being singletons, with the ten largest covering about 7.8%. Sample: PBMCs. These receptors were taken from a man aged 50 to 59 in good health and CMV-seropositive. CDR3s include the opening cysteine and the closing phenylalanine or tryptophan. The D gene is left open where the match is weak. Some rows have no size entry. The others give once, few or many, or a class for an expanded clone.

j_call,v_call,clone_size,d_call,cdr3_nt,cdr3_aa
TRBJ2-3,TRBV19,.,.,TGTGCCAGTAGTATAGTGACAGGACTAGGTAGCACAGATACGCAGTATTTT,CASSIVTGLGSTDTQYF
TRBJ2-1,TRBV5-4,few,.,TGTGCCAGCAGCTTGGGGCCGGGGAACGATGAGCAGTTCTTC,CASSLGPGNDEQFF
TRBJ2-5,TRBV29-1,few,.,TGCAGCGCCGACTATAGAAAAGAGACCCAGTACTTC,CSADYRKETQYF
TRBJ1-2,TRBV30,.,TRBD1,TGTGCCTGGAGTGTACAGGGGTCCTATGGCTACACCTTC,CAWSVQGSYGYTF
TRBJ1-5,TRBV6-1,few,.,TGTGCCAGCAGTGATACCAATCGGGGGAGCAATCAGCCCCAGCATTTT,CASSDTNRGSNQPQHF
TRBJ2-5,TRBV7-6,.,.,TGTGCCAGCAGCTTAGTCCCAGGGGGGCGGCAAGAGACCCAGTACTTC,CASSLVPGGRQETQYF
TRBJ1-1,TRBV7-6,few,.,TGTGCCAGCAGCCGTCCTCCGGACACTGAAGCTTTCTTT,CASSRPPDTEAFF
TRBJ1-1,TRBV7-9,few,TRBD1,TGTGCCAGCAGAGGGACAGTCCAGAACACTGAAGCTTTCTTT,CASRGTVQNTEAFF
TRBJ2-2,TRBV25-1,.,TRBD1,TGTGCCAGCAGTGAACACAGGACAGGGGACGCCGGGGAGCTGTTTTTT,CASSEHRTGDAGELFF
TRBJ1-2,TRBV4-3,few,TRBD1,TGCGCCAGCAGCCAAGATATGGCAGGGGGACTTGGCTACACCTTC,CASSQDMAGGLGYTF
TRBJ1-2,TRBV2,.,.,TGTGCCAGCAGTGACAGGGGATCTGGCTACACCTTC,CASSDRGSGYTF
TRBJ2-4,TRBV5-8,.,TRBD1,TGTGCCAGCAGCCTAGGACAGGGCGCCGCAGAAAACATTCAGTACTTC,CASSLGQGAAENIQYF
TRBJ2-1,TRBV7-7,.,TRBD2,TGTGCTAGCAGCTTAGGACTAGCCGTCGGTGAGCAGTTCTTC,CASSLGLAVGEQFF
TRBJ2-7,TRBV6-5,.,.,TGTGCCAGCGGTAGAGCACGGTACGAGCAGTACTTC,CASGRARYEQYF
TRBJ1-5,TRBV2,few,TRBD1,TGTGCCAGCAGCGGGACAGACCGCGCGTGGCCCCAGCATTTT,CASSGTDRAWPQHF
TRBJ2-4,TRBV4-3,.,TRBD1,TGCGCCAGCAGCCGAAAGAACCGGGACAGAGGTGTCGGGCGACAGTACTTC,CASSRKNRDRGVGRQYF
TRBJ2-3,TRBV6-5,few,TRBD2,TGTGCCAGCAGTTACTCGGGGGGGTTAAGATTAGATACGCAGTATTTT,CASSYSGGLRLDTQYF
TRBJ1-3,TRBV30,.,.,TGTGCCTGGAGTGTATCGGGGGGCCAGGGAGTTTACTCTGGAAACACCATATATTTT,CAWSVSGGQGVYSGNTIYF
TRBJ2-5,TRBV19,.,TRBD1,TGTGCCAGTAGCCGACAGGGTTCAGAGACCCAGTACTTC,CASSRQGSETQYF
TRBJ2-5,TRBV6-5,.,TRBD1,TGTGCCAGCAGTCCCAGGACAGGCGTGGGGGAGACCCAGTACTTC,CASSPRTGVGETQYF
TRBJ1-2,TRBV19,.,.,TGTGCCAGTAGCCCGACAGTCCGTAACTATGGCTACACCTTC,CASSPTVRNYGYTF
TRBJ1-1,TRBV7-9,.,.,TGTGCCAGCAGCGGCCTGGAGGGAGTGAACACTGAAGCTTTCTTT,CASSGLEGVNTEAFF
TRBJ2-7,TRBV4-2,.,TRBD2,TGTGCCAGCGCACGGGAGGAATCCTACGAGCAGTACTTC,CASAREESYEQYF
TRBJ1-5,TRBV15,.,TRBD1,TGTGCCACCAGCAAGGGCCGGGACAGGGGTAGGAATCAGCCCCAGCATTTT,CATSKGRDRGRNQPQHF
TRBJ2-7,TRBV27,.,.,TGTGCCAGCAGTTTGAGCTCCTACGAGCAGTACTTC,CASSLSSYEQYF
TRBJ2-5,TRBV2,few,TRBD2,TGTGCCAGCTGTGAGGGAGGGAACCAAGAGACCCAGTACTTC,CASCEGGNQETQYF
TRBJ1-1,TRBV5-6,few,TRBD1,TGTGCCAGTTTATATAGGACAGGGACCACTGAAGCTTTCTTT,CASLYRTGTTEAFF
TRBJ1-5,TRBV5-1,.,TRBD1,TGCGCCAGCAGCCCCACCGGGACAGGGTGGCAGCCCCAGCATTTT,CASSPTGTGWQPQHF
TRBJ1-2,TRBV30,few,.,TGTGCCTGGAGTCCACGGGGGGCTAGTGGCTACACCTTC,CAWSPRGASGYTF
TRBJ2-5,TRBV6-5,few,TRBD2,TGTGCCAGCAGTTACCGAGGTGTAGCGGGAGCAGAGACCCAGTACTTC,CASSYRGVAGAETQYF
TRBJ1-2,TRBV27,.,TRBD1,TGTGCCAGCAGTCTAGTACAGGGGGTAGGCTACACCTTC,CASSLVQGVGYTF
TRBJ2-3,TRBV5-1,.,.,TGCGCCAGCAGCCTTGAACGAGCCCCCCGTACGCAGTATTTT,CASSLERAPRTQYF
TRBJ2-3,TRBV2,.,.,TGTGCCAGCAGAGCGCAGCTTAGCACAGATACGCAGTATTTT,CASRAQLSTDTQYF
TRBJ1-5,TRBV7-8,.,TRBD1,TGTGCCAGCAGCGAAGGGACAGGGGGGCGTCAGCCCCAGCATTTT,CASSEGTGGRQPQHF
TRBJ1-3,TRBV9,.,.,TGTGCCAGCAGCCACTCAAACGCGGGACCTCTTGGAGGAAACACCATATATTTT,CASSHSNAGPLGGNTIYF
TRBJ1-2,TRBV10-3,.,TRBD1,TGTGCCACTTTCCGGGACAGGGACAACTATGGCTACACCTTC,CATFRDRDNYGYTF
TRBJ2-5,TRBV7-2,.,.,TGTGCCAGCAGCTGGGGCGGGGGCCTCCAAGAGACCCAGTACTTC,CASSWGGGLQETQYF
TRBJ2-5,TRBV30,few,TRBD1,TGTGCCTGCCACCTAGAACAGGGGGCCTTTGGGGAGACCCAGTACTTC,CACHLEQGAFGETQYF
TRBJ2-3,TRBV7-2,.,.,TGTGCCAGCAGCTTAGTCTCGTCTACCCAAGATACGCAGTATTTT,CASSLVSSTQDTQYF
TRBJ1-3,TRBV7-2,few,TRBD1,TGTGCCAGCAGCAAGGGACAGGGGTCTGGAAACACCATATATTTT,CASSKGQGSGNTIYF
TRBJ2-6,TRBV9,few,TRBD1,TGTGCCAGCAGCGTTGGTCTCTCGGGACAGGGGGCAGGTGGGGCCAACGTCCTGACTTTC,CASSVGLSGQGAGGANVLTF
TRBJ1-3,TRBV9,.,TRBD1,TGTGCCAGCAGCGCCGGGACAGGGGGGAACACCATATATTTT,CASSAGTGGNTIYF
TRBJ2-2,TRBV5-1,.,.,TGCGCCAGCAGTCAGGGGAACACCGGGGAGCTGTTTTTT,CASSQGNTGELFF
TRBJ2-2,TRBV7-6,few,.,TGTGCCAGCAGCCGGGACACCAACACCGGGGAGCTGTTTTTT,CASSRDTNTGELFF
TRBJ1-4,TRBV10-3,few,.,TGTGCCATCTCGCAGGGTGCCCATGAAAAACTGTTTTTT,CAISQGAHEKLFF
TRBJ2-2,TRBV7-3,.,.,TGTGCCAGCAGCCCTCAGGGGACCGGGGAGCTGTTTTTT,CASSPQGTGELFF
TRBJ1-1,TRBV2,.,.,TGTGCCAGCAGGACCGTAAGAGGGAACACTGAAGCTTTCTTT,CASRTVRGNTEAFF
TRBJ2-1,TRBV5-4,.,.,TGTGCCAGCACCAAACACGGGACATTTAACAATGAGCAGTTCTTC,CASTKHGTFNNEQFF
TRBJ2-2,TRBV28,.,.,TGTGCCAGCACCTGGGCGACAGTGAACACCGGGGAGCTGTTTTTT,CASTWATVNTGELFF
TRBJ1-3,TRBV5-4,.,.,TGTGCCAGCAGCTCAGGGACTCGCAACTCTGGAAACACCATATATTTT,CASSSGTRNSGNTIYF
TRBJ1-1,TRBV9,.,.,TGTGCCAGCAGCGTAGCTCCAGGTAACACTGAAGCTTTCTTT,CASSVAPGNTEAFF